This TCR beta chain was sequenced during a study of monozygotic twins with inflammatory bowel disease. General study results and limits: People with IBD had fewer clonotypes in common with others than healthy twins did, especially with disease activity. Possibly because of limited power, concordant and discordant twins showed no difference in repertoire similarity.

Comments on this clonotype: The target antigen is unknown.

CDR1 and CDR2 from the germline V gene are MNHEY and SMNVEV (reference sequence). This CDR3 has 19 residues. Template switching added UMIs carrying a 6-nucleotide sample barcode. TCRdb re-analyzed the 5' RACE reads; it lists each CDR3 protein once, without DNA. This table lists approximately 150,000 distinct CDR3 sequences. Input material: blood. This rearrangement joins TRBV27 to TRBJ2-7; with no DNA, the TCRdb D assignment of TRBD2 cannot be verified. The TCR comes from a human donor with ulcerative colitis or Crohn's disease, or a healthy co-twin of an affected twin (not recorded which). CDR3 in amino acids: CASSSRLTSGSGNSYEQYF.